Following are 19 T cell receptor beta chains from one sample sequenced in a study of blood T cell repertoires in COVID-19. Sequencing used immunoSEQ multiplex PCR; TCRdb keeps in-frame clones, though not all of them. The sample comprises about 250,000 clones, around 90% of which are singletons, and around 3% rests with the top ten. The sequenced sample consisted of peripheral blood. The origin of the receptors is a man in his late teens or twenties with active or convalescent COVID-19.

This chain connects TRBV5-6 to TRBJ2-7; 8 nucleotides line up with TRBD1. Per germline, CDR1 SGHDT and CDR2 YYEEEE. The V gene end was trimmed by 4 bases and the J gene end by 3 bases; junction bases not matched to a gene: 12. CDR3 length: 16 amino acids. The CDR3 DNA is TGTGCCAGCAGCCCGTATACCGGGACAGGAAACTACGAGCAGTACTTC. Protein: CASSPYTGTGNYEQYF.

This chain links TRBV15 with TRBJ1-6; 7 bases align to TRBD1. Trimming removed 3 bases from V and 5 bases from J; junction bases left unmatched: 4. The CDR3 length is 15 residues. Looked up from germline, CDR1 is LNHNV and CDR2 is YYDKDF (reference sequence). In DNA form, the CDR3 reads TGTGCCACCAGCAGGACAGGGAGGAATAATTCACCCCTCCACTTT. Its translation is CATSRTGRNNSPLHF.

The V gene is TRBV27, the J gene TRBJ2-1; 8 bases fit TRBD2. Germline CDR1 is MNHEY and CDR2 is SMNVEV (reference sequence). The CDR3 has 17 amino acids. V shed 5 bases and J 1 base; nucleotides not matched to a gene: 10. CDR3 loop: CASSPRGSGVSYNEQFF. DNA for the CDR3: TGTGCCAGCAGTCCCCGGGGTAGCGGGGTTTCCTACAATGAGCAGTTCTTC.

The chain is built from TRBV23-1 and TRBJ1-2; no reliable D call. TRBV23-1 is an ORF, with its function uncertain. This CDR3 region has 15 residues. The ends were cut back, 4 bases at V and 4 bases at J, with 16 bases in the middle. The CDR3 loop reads CASSLLPETSYGYTF. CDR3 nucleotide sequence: TGCGCCAGCAGTCTCCTTCCGGAGACCTCCTATGGCTACACCTTC.

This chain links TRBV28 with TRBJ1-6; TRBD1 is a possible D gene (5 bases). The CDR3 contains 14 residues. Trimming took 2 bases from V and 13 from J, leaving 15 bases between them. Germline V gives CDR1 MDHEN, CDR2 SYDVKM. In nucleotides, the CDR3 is TGTGCCAGCAGTTTACGGGGGAGCGGTATCCCCCTCCACTTT. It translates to CASSLRGSGIPLHF.

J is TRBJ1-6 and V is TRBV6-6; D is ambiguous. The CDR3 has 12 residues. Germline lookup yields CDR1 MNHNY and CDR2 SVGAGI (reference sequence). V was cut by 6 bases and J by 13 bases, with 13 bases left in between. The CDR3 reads CASSRQDAPLHF. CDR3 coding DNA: TGTGCCAGCAGCAGGCAAGATGCGCCCCTCCACTTT.

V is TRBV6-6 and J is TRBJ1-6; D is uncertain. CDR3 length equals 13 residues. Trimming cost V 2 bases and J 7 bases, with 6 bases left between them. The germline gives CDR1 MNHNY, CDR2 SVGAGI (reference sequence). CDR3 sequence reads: CASSYGENSPLHF. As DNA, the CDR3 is TGTGCCAGCAGTTACGGAGAGAATTCACCCCTCCACTTT.

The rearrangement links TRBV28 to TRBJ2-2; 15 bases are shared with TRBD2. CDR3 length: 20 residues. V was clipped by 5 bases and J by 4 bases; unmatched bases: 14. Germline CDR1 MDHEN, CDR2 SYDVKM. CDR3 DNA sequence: TGTGCCAGCAGTCCGGGGACTAGCGGGGGGTATTATTTTGTCACCGGGGAGCTGTTTTTT. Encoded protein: CASSPGTSGGYYFVTGELFF. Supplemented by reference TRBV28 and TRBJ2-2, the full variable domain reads DVKVTQSSRYLVKRTGEKVFLECVQDMDHENMFWYRQDPGLGLRLIYFSYDVKMKEKGDIPEGYSVSREKKERFSLILESASTNQTSMYLCASSPGTSGGYYFVTGELFFGEGSRLTVL.

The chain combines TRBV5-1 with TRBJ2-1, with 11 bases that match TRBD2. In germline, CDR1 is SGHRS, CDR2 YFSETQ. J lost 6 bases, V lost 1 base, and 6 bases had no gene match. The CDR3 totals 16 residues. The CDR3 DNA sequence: TGCGCCAGCAGCTTGCCCAGCCTAGCGGGGGGCAATGAGCAGTTCTTC. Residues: CASSLPSLAGGNEQFF.

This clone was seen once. The CDR3 region is CASSLEIQRNYGYTF. DNA for the CDR3: TGCGCCAGCAGCTTGGAAATTCAGCGTAACTATGGCTACACCTTC. The rearrangement links TRBV5-1 to TRBJ1-2; D is unclear. Deletions cut 0 bases from V and 1 base from J, with 10 bases between. CDR1 SGHRS and CDR2 YFSETQ come from the germline V gene. This CDR3 is 15 amino acids long.

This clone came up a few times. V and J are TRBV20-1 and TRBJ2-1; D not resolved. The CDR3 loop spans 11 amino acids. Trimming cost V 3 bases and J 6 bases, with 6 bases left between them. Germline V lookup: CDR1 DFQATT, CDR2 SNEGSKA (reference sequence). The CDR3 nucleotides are TGCAGTGCTAGCCCCCTCAATGAGCAGTTCTTC. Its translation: CSASPLNEQFF.

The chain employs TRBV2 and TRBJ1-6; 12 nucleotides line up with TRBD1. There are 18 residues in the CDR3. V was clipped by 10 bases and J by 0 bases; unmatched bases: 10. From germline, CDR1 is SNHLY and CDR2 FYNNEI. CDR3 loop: CATLRDRGHSSYNSPLHF. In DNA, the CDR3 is TGTGCCACCCTTCGGGACAGGGGGCATAGCTCCTATAATTCACCCCTCCACTTT.

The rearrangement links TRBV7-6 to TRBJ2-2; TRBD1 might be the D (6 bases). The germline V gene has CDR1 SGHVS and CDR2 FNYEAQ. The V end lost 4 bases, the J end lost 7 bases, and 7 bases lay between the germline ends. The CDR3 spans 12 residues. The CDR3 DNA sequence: TGTGCCAGCAGCTCAGGGGTCGGGGAGCTGTTTTTT. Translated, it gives CASSSGVGELFF.

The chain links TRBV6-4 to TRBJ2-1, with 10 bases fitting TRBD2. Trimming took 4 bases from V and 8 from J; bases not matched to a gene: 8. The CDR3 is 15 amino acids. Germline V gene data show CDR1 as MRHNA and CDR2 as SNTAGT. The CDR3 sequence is CASSGLAGALDEQFF. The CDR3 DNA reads TGTGCCAGCAGTGGACTAGCGGGTGCTCTGGATGAGCAGTTCTTC.

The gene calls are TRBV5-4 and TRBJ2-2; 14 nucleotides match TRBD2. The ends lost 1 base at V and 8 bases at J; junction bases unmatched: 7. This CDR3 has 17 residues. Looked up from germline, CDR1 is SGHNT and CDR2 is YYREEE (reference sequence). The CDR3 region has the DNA TGTGCCAGCAGCTTGCGACTAGCGGGAGGGGCGTCGGGGGAGCTGTTTTTT. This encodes CASSLRLAGGASGELFF.

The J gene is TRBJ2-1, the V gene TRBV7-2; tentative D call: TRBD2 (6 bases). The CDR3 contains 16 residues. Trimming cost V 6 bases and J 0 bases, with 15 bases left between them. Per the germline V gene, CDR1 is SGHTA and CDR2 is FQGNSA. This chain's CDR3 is CASRYFGGPSYNEQFF. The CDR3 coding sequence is TGTGCCAGCAGATATTTCGGGGGACCCTCCTACAATGAGCAGTTCTTC.

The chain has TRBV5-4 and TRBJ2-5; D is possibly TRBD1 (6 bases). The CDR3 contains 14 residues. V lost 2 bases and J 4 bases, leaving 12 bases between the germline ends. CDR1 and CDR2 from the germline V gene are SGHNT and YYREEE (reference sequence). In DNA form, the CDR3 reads TGTGCCAGCAGCTTTGGGCAGGGGATAGAGACCCAGTACTTC. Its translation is CASSFGQGIETQYF.

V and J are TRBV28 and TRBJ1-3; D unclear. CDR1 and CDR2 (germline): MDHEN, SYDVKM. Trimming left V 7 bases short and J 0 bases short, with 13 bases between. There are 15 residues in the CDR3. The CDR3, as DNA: TGTGCCAGCACGAGAGGGCTCTTCTCTGGAAACACCATATATTTT. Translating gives CASTRGLFSGNTIYF.

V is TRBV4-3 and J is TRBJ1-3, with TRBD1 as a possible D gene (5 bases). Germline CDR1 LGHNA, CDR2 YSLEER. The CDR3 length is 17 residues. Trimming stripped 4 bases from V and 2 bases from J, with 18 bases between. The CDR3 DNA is TGCGCCAGCAGCCCAGGGTGGGAGGGTCTAGCTGGAAACACCATATATTTT. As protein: CASSPGWEGLAGNTIYF.